This T cell receptor (beta chain) was profiled in a study of T-cell memory formation after mild COVID-19. Findings and caveats of the study: Those CD4+ clones that contracted were mainly in CM and EM (CD8+ ones in EMRA). Memory sampled before infection contained some responding clones, suggesting cross-reactive memory joined. Day 15 to 85 contracting clones showed balanced CD4/CD8; day 15 to 37 expanders favored CD4+.

The V gene lost 5 bases and the J gene lost 8 bases, with 16 bases spanning the gap. The V gene's germline CDR1 is MNHEY and CDR2 SMNVEV (reference sequence). The CDR3 extends over 14 amino acids. This clonotype was observed a few times. Antigen: not known. It was 5'RACE with constant-segment primers that produced the TCR alpha and TCR beta cDNA libraries, which carried sample barcodes and UMIs. TCRdb re-analysed the 5' RACE reads in MiXCR, keeping a single row per CDR3 protein. The sample holds 300,000 to 400,000 distinct CDR3 sequences, roughly 13% seen once. This receptor was taken from a man between 18 and 29 years old who had mild COVID-19 (a few samples of this study predate the infection). Cell type and time point are not known. The chain links TRBV27 to TRBJ2-4; D is perhaps TRBD1 or TRBD2 (5 bases each). The source material was PBMCs or a T cell subset sorted from them (not recorded which). The DNA of the CDR3 is TGTGCCAGCAGTGCCAGGGTGGAGAGGGACATTCAGTACTTC. Translated: CASSARVERDIQYF.